The T cell receptor (beta chain) described here comes from a study of regulatory T cells in long-lasting Graves disease (dated by TCRdb to the early 2020s). For the study in its entirety: In the newly diagnosed Graves' disease group, patients had been taking antithyroid drugs for less than 3 months. This study used TCR sequencing and RNA sequencing of peripheral blood to compare persistent Graves' disease patients against newly diagnosed Graves' disease patients. The study was conducted in China and was registered as a clinical trial. TCR sequencing covered some 13 persistent and around 20 newly diagnosed Graves' disease patients, 33 samples in total.

Including cysteine and phenylalanine, the CDR3 has 16 amino acids. Solely the CDR3 DNA is kept, with 48 bases framed from the first base. Reading the germline V gene gives CDR1 SGHVS and CDR2 FQNEAQ. The V and J ends are trimmed by 0 bases and 1 base, leaving 9 bases between them. The label giving this sample's time point can be read as: newly diagnosed GD, antithyroid drugs for less than 3 months. For both TCR sequencing and RNA sequencing, RNA was extracted from PBMCs using TRIzol. Graves' disease was diagnosed according to American Thyroid Association guidelines. Patients for the study were recruited at an endocrinology department in Xi'an, China. Each patient gave around 9.2 milliliters of peripheral blood, collected in an EDTA anticoagulant tube. PBMCs were isolated by Ficoll Paque Plus density gradient separation without further T cell sorting. An Agilent 2100 Bioanalyzer and agarose gel were used to check RNA quality, while a NanoDrop 2000 measured RNA concentration.

Libraries were made using multiplex PCR. The sequencer was an Illumina HiSeq 4000. To build TCR beta libraries, CDR3 regions were amplified by Arm-PCR using iRepertoire HTBI primers. Before sequencing, the PCR products went through gel purification. As for the original processing: A total of 62 TRBV and 14 TRBJ segments were identified across samples and were used for gene usage analysis of CDR3 amino acid clonotypes. COPE and FqMerger were used to merge the filtered high-quality paired reads into contigs. BLAST was used to align contigs to IMGT TRBV, TRBD and TRBJ reference genes, with CDR3 defined following IMGT. Clonotypes above 0.1% frequency were classified as highly expanded clones. Shannon entropy was used to measure repertoire diversity, and the Gini coefficient was used to measure V-J evenness. A clonotype was considered public if more than one individual shared it. TCRdb ran its own pipeline on the public reads, namely fastp trimming at Q25 and MiXCR clone calling, and kept in-frame beta chains. Rows merge per CDR3 protein into single entries with the most common DNA and genes. The V and J calls, along with clone size, are taken from TCRdb and not from the paper's own processing. The sample contains under 400,000 distinct CDR3 sequences, approximately 15% of them found a single time. Clones ranked in the top ten supply roughly 27% of the sample.

This clonotype has ten or more counts. No cognate antigen has been identified for it. It has no much larger one-base neighbor in the sample; base qualities were not kept. General study outcomes and caveats: Only peripheral blood was studied, because thyroid tissue, the primary lesion, was inaccessible. Compared with newly diagnosed patients, patients with persistent Graves' disease had lower TCR Shannon entropy and fewer highly expanded clones, which suggests clonal expansion. TRBV28, TRBJ1-2 and TRBJ2-5 were preferentially used in persistent disease, while TRBV20-1 and TRBJ2-1 were favored in newly diagnosed disease. Only the TCR beta chain was sequenced and analyzed. Persistent patients shared more public clonotypes among themselves (around 2,500) than newly diagnosed patients did (roughly 910). The small sample size was acknowledged by the authors as a limitation that may reduce accuracy.

The sample was also linked to a second study, of T cells in Graves' hyperthyroidism and ophthalmopathy. The second study's paper adds: Graves' hyperthyroidism was defined as stable when no progression to ophthalmopathy occurred over 18 months of follow-up. Hyperthyroidism patients were newly diagnosed, with disease duration under 2 months, and aged 18 to 65 years. Exclusion was applied to patients with uncontrolled infections, other autoimmune diseases, pregnancy or lactation. Clinical symptoms, serum thyroxine and TRAb, thyroid ultrasound, and orbital computed tomography formed the basis for the diagnoses. A first-round RT-PCR of the TCR CDR3 used the HTBI primer set with the Qiagen OneStep RT-PCR kit. Most expanded thyroid clonotypes (frequency above 0.001) were also found in blood, which suggests that blood repertoires may mirror thyroid immune responses. A model built on a 13 V-J signature distinguished ophthalmopathy from stable hyperthyroidism, reaching roughly 88% sensitivity and approximately 83% specificity in cross-validation and 80%/75% in testing. In validation, the model predicted progression to ophthalmopathy with roughly 66% sensitivity and approximately 72% specificity, a median of around 6.6 months before onset. TCR V-J signatures able to tell the groups apart were searched for in a discovery cohort of 90 to 100 patients, of whom roughly 42 had Graves' ophthalmopathy and roughly 57 had stable Graves' hyperthyroidism. Prospective prediction of ophthalmopathy was tested in an independent validation cohort of 18 hyperthyroidism patients and some 17 patients who later progressed to ophthalmopathy. For training and testing, the 100 or so patients in the discovery cohort were randomly divided in a 7:3 ratio. In addition, the study compared T-cell repertoires in thyroid tissue and in blood from several Graves' hyperthyroidism patients. Once sampling was done, hyperthyroidism patients were given methimazole at a starting dose of 30 mg daily, whereas ophthalmopathy patients were given high-dose intravenous methylprednisolone. A second multiplex PCR round built the libraries, followed by size selection and purification. The libraries were sequenced on an Illumina HiSeq2000 using paired-end 100 bp reads. Raw data were processed with SOAPnuke, discarding reads with adapters, uncalled bases, mean Phred below 15, or no exact constant-primer or identifier match. COPE v1.2.5 was used to merge the high-quality paired reads, and each unique nucleotide sequence was defined as a clonotype. MiTCR v1.1 was used to align clonotypes to the IMGT TRBV, TRBD and TRBJ reference segments. Only V-J combinations with frequency above 0.0001, covering about 99% of repertoires, were analysed. The TCS score was defined as F50 (clonal expansion) divided by E x V (chaos), with BLOSUM62-based TCRdist calculated between CDR3 peptides within each V-J. Welch's t-statistics and random forest reduced 500 to 550 V-J features to 13, which were used in a naive Bayes classifier (R e1071). No statistical method was used to set the sample size in advance, and investigators knew the group allocation. TCR Vbeta CDR3 sequencing of roughly 140 peripheral blood samples (fewer than 45 ophthalmopathy, 75 to 80 hyperthyroidism and 17 progressor patients) is reported in the paper.

Recombination connected TRBV7-8 to TRBJ2-2; TRBD1 might be the D gene, on 6 matching bases. The sequencing used peripheral blood mononuclear cells (PBMCs), collected at new diagnosis, from a patient treated with antithyroid drugs. This receptor was taken from a man aged 40-49 years with Graves disease. Donor details come from another sample of the same person, matched by shared clones. The DNA reads as follows: TGTGCCAGCAGCTTAGCGCTACAGGGGAACACCGGGGAGCTGTTTTTT. Translated, this gives CASSLALQGNTGELFF. The full variable domain, with segments outside the CDR3 supplied by the reference TRBV7-8 and TRBJ2-2 proteins, appears as GAGVSQSPRYKVAKRGQDVALRCDPISGHVSLFWYQQALGQGPEFLTYFQNEAQLDKSGLPSDRFFAERPEGSVSTLKIQRTQQEDSAVYLCASSLALQGNTGELFFGEGSRLTVL.